These 31 T cell receptor beta chains share one sample of origin, sequenced in a study of T cell changes during pregnancy in multiple sclerosis. Only in-frame clones appear in the TCRdb table, and some are missing; sequencing was by immunoSEQ multiplex PCR. In the table there are approximately 64,000 clones, about 90% of which are singletons. Here the sequenced sample was peripheral blood, taken in the first trimester of pregnancy. These TCRs come from a female donor with multiple sclerosis, enrolled in a pregnancy study.

The chain has TRBV29-1 and TRBJ2-1, with D perhaps matching TRBD1 (6 bases). This CDR3 has 11 amino acids. Germline values: CDR1 SQVTM, CDR2 ANQGSEA. Trimming stripped 7 bases from V and 6 bases from J, with 10 bases between. CDR3 nucleotide sequence: TGCAGCGGGGGACATACCAATGAGCAGTTCTTC. It specifies CSGGHTNEQFF.

V usage is TRBV29-1 and J usage is TRBJ2-7; D possibly corresponds to TRBD1 (6 bases). The V end lost 7 bases, the J end lost 0 bases, and 13 bases lay between the germline ends. Germline CDR1 is SQVTM and CDR2 is ANQGSEA. This CDR3 is 13 amino acids long. Written as DNA, the CDR3 is TGCAGCGCCTTGGGGGCGAACTCCTACGAGCAGTACTTC. It encodes CSALGANSYEQYF.

The gene calls are TRBV27 and TRBJ2-1, with TRBD2 matching 9 bases. Losses at the gene ends were 3 bases for V and 10 bases for J; bases not matched to a gene: 4. This CDR3 region has 13 residues. Germline CDR1 is MNHEY and CDR2 is SMNVEV (reference sequence). CDR3 DNA: TGTGCCAGCAGTTTCTCGGCGGGGGGGGAGCAGTTCTTC. Translation: CASSFSAGGEQFF.

The gene calls are TRBV15 and TRBJ1-3; 7 nucleotides agree with TRBD1. J lost 2 bases, V lost 0 bases, and 1 base had no gene match. Germline V CDR1 and CDR2: LNHNV, YYDKDF (reference sequence). The CDR3 sequence is 15 residues long. The CDR3 sequence is CATSRDGTAGNTIYF. DNA of the CDR3: TGTGCCACCAGCAGAGATGGGACAGCTGGAAACACCATATATTTT.

In nucleotides, the CDR3 is TGCAGCGTTGCCCCCCCGGGCTCCTACAATGAGCAGTTCTTC. Translated: CSVAPPGSYNEQFF. The chain is built from TRBV29-1 and TRBJ2-1; unclear D gene. The V gene lost 4 bases and the J gene lost 0 bases, with 10 bases spanning the gap. This CDR3 has 14 amino acids. CDR1 SQVTM and CDR2 ANQGSEA come from the germline V gene.

In this sample, this clone turned up once. The J gene is TRBJ2-7, the V gene TRBV29-1, with 13 positions matching TRBD2. CDR1 and CDR2 (germline): SQVTM, ANQGSEA. The CDR3 loop spans 13 amino acids. Trimming cost V 7 bases and J 3 bases; bases outside gene matches: 3. CDR3 in DNA: TGCAGCGCCTGGACTAGCGGGAGCTACGAGCAGTACTTC. Its translation is CSAWTSGSYEQYF.

The chain employs TRBV7-9 and TRBJ1-1; D is perhaps TRBD1 (5 bases). The CDR3 consists of 14 residues. Deletions cut 5 bases from V and 1 base from J, with 11 bases between. Germline CDR1 is SEHNR and CDR2 is FQNEAQ (reference sequence). The CDR3 loop is CASSVQVGNTEAFF. In DNA form, the CDR3 reads TGTGCCAGCAGCGTACAGGTGGGGAACACTGAAGCTTTCTTT. Full variable domain (missing parts from reference TRBV7-9 and TRBJ1-1): DTGVSQNPRHKITKRGQNVTFRCDPISEHNRLYWYRQTLGQGPEFLTYFQNEAQLEKSRLLSDRFSAERPKGSFSTLEIQRTEQGDSAMYLCASSVQVGNTEAFFGQGTRLTVV.

The chain carries TRBV12-5 and TRBJ2-1; 7 nucleotides align to TRBD2. Germline V gene sequence: CDR1 LGHNT, CDR2 FRNRAP. Germline trimming cut 6 bases from V and 16 bases from J; bases unmatched to any gene: 15. The CDR3 consists of 13 residues. CDR3 in DNA: TGTGCTAGTGGCCCCTCGGGGGGACTATCTACATTCTTC. Protein sequence: CASGPSGGLSTFF. Using reference TRBV12-5 and TRBJ2-1 for the parts outside the CDR3, the full variable domain is DARVTQTPRHKVTEMGQEVTMRCQPILGHNTVFWYRQTMMQGLELLAYFRNRAPLDDSGMPKDRFSAEMPDATLATLKIQPSEPRDSAVYFCASGPSGGLSTFFGPGTRLTVL.

The V and J genes are TRBV2 and TRBJ2-3, with D perhaps TRBD2 (5 bases). Germline V gene lookup returns CDR1 SNHLY and CDR2 FYNNEI. Trimming removed 3 bases at V and 7 bases at J, with 17 bases between. This CDR3 contains 15 residues. The CDR3 coding sequence is TGTGCCAGCAGTGAGGGGAGATGGCCTAGGAATACGCAGTATTTT. Translated, it gives CASSEGRWPRNTQYF.

The V and J genes are TRBV28 and TRBJ2-5; 7 positions agree with TRBD1. The CDR3 has 14 residues. The ends lost 6 bases at V and 6 bases at J; junction bases unmatched: 10. CDR1 is MDHEN and CDR2 is SYDVKM in the germline V gene. CDR3 bases: TGTGCCAGCAGCCCCCCCAGGGGGATTAAGACCCAGTACTTC. Translated, it gives CASSPPRGIKTQYF.

V is TRBV7-3 and J is TRBJ2-3; 8 bases agree with TRBD2. The ends lost 6 bases at V and 9 bases at J; junction bases unmatched: 8. Germline V CDR1 and CDR2: SGHTA, FQGTGA. The CDR3 extends over 13 amino acids. The CDR3 nucleotides read TGTGCCAGCAGGCGGACTAGCACGGGCACGCAGTATTTT. Protein product: CASRRTSTGTQYF.

V usage is TRBV5-8 and J usage is TRBJ2-3; D may be TRBD2 (6 bases). The CDR3 consists of 13 residues. Deletions cut 0 bases from V and 8 bases from J, with 10 bases between. Germline values: CDR1 SGHTS, CDR2 YDEGEE. CDR3 in DNA: TGTGCCAGCAGCTTGGGGTTCGGGGGTACGCAGTATTTT. Its translation: CASSLGFGGTQYF.

J is TRBJ2-4 and V is TRBV5-1; 8 bases map to TRBD2. The CDR3 spans 18 residues. The J segment lost 0 bases and the V segment lost 4 bases, leaving 12 bases of the junction unmatched. Germline V CDR1 and CDR2: SGHRS, YFSETQ. The CDR3 region has the DNA TGCGCCAGCAGCCCTATGTTGGCGGGAGGCGGAGCCAAAAACATTCAGTACTTC. Amino acids: CASSPMLAGGGAKNIQYF.

This sequence joins TRBV10-3 and TRBJ1-1; perhaps TRBD1 as D (5 bases). The CDR3 is 15 residues long. The germline V and J ends were trimmed by 10 bases and 0 bases, with 18 bases remaining between them. CDR1 ENHRY and CDR2 SYGVKD come from the germline V gene. CDR3 region: CATAGERVLNTEAFF. The CDR3, as DNA: TGTGCCACTGCGGGGGAGCGGGTCTTGAACACTGAAGCTTTCTTT.

This chain joins TRBV28 and TRBJ2-7; D not resolved. The CDR3 is made up of 13 amino acids. The V end lost 6 bases, the J end lost 6 bases, and 15 bases lay between the germline ends. Germline values: CDR1 MDHEN, CDR2 SYDVKM. DNA for the CDR3: TGTGCCAGCAGCCGGAGTTTGTTACCCGAGCAGTACTTC. Its translation: CASSRSLLPEQYF.

The J gene is TRBJ2-7, the V gene TRBV6-1; tentatively, D is TRBD1 (6 bases). The CDR3 totals 14 residues. Per germline, CDR1 MNHNS and CDR2 SASEGT. Deletions cut 0 bases from V and 5 bases from J, with 11 bases between. The CDR3 region has the DNA TGTGCCAGCAGTGAAGCCGGACAGTCGGACGAGCAGTACTTC. This encodes CASSEAGQSDEQYF.

This clone showed up just once. The chain couples TRBV19 to TRBJ1-1, with D tentatively TRBD1 (6 bases). Trimming removed 0 bases at V and 1 base at J, with 24 bases between. Germline assignment: CDR1 LNHDA and CDR2 SQIVND (reference sequence). CDR3 size: 20 residues. The CDR3 coding sequence is TGTGCCAGTAGTATAGATCGGGGCAACAGGGAAGGGAGAGGGAACACTGAAGCTTTCTTT. It translates to CASSIDRGNREGRGNTEAFF.

This chain joins TRBV9 and TRBJ2-2; D call uncertain. V lost 4 bases, J lost 0 bases, and 10 bases lay in between. This CDR3 is built from 15 residues. Looked up from germline, CDR1 is SGDLS and CDR2 is YYNGEE. The CDR3: CASSSQIANTGELFF. DNA of the CDR3: TGTGCCAGCAGCTCGCAGATCGCGAACACCGGGGAGCTGTTTTTT. Based on the CDR3 plus reference TRBV9 and TRBJ2-2, the full variable domain is DSGVTQTPKHLITATGQRVTLRCSPRSGDLSVYWYQQSLDQGLQFLIQYYNGEERAKGNILERFSAQQFPDLHSELNLSSLELGDSALYFCASSSQIANTGELFFGEGSRLTVL.

This rearrangement joins TRBV27 to TRBJ2-7, with 12 bases lining up with TRBD1. Unmatched junction bases numbered 7, after V lost 2 bases and J lost 2 bases. This CDR3 is 17 amino acids long. Germline loops: CDR1 MNHEY, CDR2 SMNVEV (reference sequence). The CDR3: CASSLARGTGGTYEQYF. CDR3 DNA sequence: TGTGCCAGCAGTTTAGCGCGAGGGACAGGGGGCACCTACGAGCAGTACTTC.

The chain carries TRBV7-2 and TRBJ1-4; a weak D match, TRBD1 (5 bases). The CDR3 is 16 residues long. V gave up 1 base and J gave up 8 bases, with 17 bases separating them. From germline, CDR1 is SGHTA and CDR2 FQGNSA. This CDR3 reads CASSLGPRGYNEKLFF. In nucleotides, the CDR3 is TGTGCCAGCAGCTTAGGCCCTAGGGGATATAACGAAAAACTGTTTTTT.

The V and J genes are TRBV28 and TRBJ1-2; 8 nucleotides match TRBD1. CDR1 MDHEN and CDR2 SYDVKM come from the germline V gene. Trimming cost V 3 bases and J 0 bases; bases outside gene matches: 3. This CDR3 is built from 15 residues. CDR3 region: CASSFSGGANYGYTF. DNA for the CDR3: TGTGCCAGCAGTTTTTCAGGGGGCGCTAACTATGGCTACACCTTC.

This clone was recorded only once. V gene TRBV5-1 combines with J gene TRBJ2-6, with D maybe TRBD2 (6 bases). CDR1 and CDR2 (germline): SGHRS, YFSETQ. With 3 bases removed from V and 2 bases from J, the gap between germline ends came to 12 bases. The CDR3 is 16 residues long. The CDR3 protein is CASSSAAGTGANVLTF. In DNA, the CDR3 is TGCGCCAGCAGCTCAGCCGCGGGAACTGGGGCCAACGTCCTGACTTTC.

The rearrangement links TRBV5-1 to TRBJ2-3; 9 bases fit TRBD2. This CDR3 region has 18 residues. Trimming removed 0 bases from V and 2 bases from J; junction bases left unmatched: 10. Germline-derived CDR1 and CDR2 are SGHRS and YFSETQ. CDR3 in amino acids: CASSLEGYAGGATDTQYF. The CDR3 DNA is TGCGCCAGCAGCTTGGAGGGTTATGCGGGAGGGGCCACAGATACGCAGTATTTT.

This clone was recorded only once. This chain uses TRBV19 with TRBJ2-2; 10 positions agree with TRBD2. There are 16 residues in the CDR3. The junction had 11 bases not matched to a gene; V was cut back by 7 bases and J by 6 bases. CDR1 is LNHDA and CDR2 is SQIVND in the germline V gene (reference sequence). The CDR3 nucleotides are TGTGCCAGTACCATTAAAGCGGGAGGGCCAGCCGGGGAGCTGTTTTTT. This codes for CASTIKAGGPAGELFF.

V usage is TRBV6-5 and J usage is TRBJ1-1; the D is unclear. V lost 6 bases to trimming and J lost 0 bases, with 8 bases between them. Germline V gives CDR1 MNHEY, CDR2 SVGAGI. The CDR3 consists of 13 residues. CDR3 amino acids: CASSPTLNTEAFF. The CDR3 DNA is TGTGCCAGCAGCCCGACACTGAACACTGAAGCTTTCTTT.

The chain is built from TRBV7-9 and TRBJ1-3, with D possibly TRBD1 on 5 matching bases. This CDR3 has 17 amino acids. CDR1 is SEHNR, CDR2 FQNEAQ, per germline (reference sequence). V dropped 5 bases and J dropped 2 bases, with 19 bases sitting between them. In DNA, the CDR3 is TGTGCCAGCAGCGTCTGGGCCCGCAGGGCCGCTGGAAACACCATATATTTT. It yields the protein CASSVWARRAAGNTIYF.

The gene calls are TRBV19 and TRBJ1-5; 11 positions agree with TRBD1. CDR1 is LNHDA and CDR2 is SQIVND in the germline V gene (reference sequence). Germline trimming cut 3 bases from V and 1 base from J; bases unmatched to any gene: 5. The CDR3 extends over 17 amino acids. The CDR3 DNA is TGTGCCAGTAGTATCAGGACAGGGGGCGCAAGCAATCAGCCCCAGCATTTT. As protein: CASSIRTGGASNQPQHF.

Only a few counts were recorded for this clone. CDR3 in amino acids: CASSPSGGALYGYTF. Written as DNA, the CDR3 is TGTGCCAGCAGCCCCAGTGGGGGGGCACTCTACGGCTACACCTTC. V usage is TRBV5-4 and J usage is TRBJ1-2, with D possibly TRBD1 on 6 matching bases. V lost 4 bases, J lost 8 bases, and 21 bases lay in between. Germline values: CDR1 SGHNT, CDR2 YYREEE (reference sequence). The CDR3 is 15 residues long. The full variable domain, rest sourced from reference TRBV5-4 and TRBJ1-2, is ETGVTQSPTHLIKTRGQQVTLRCSSQSGHNTVSWYQQALGQGPQFIFQYYREEENGRGNFPPRFSGLQFPNYSSELNVNALELDDSALYLCASSPSGGALYGYTFGSGTRLTVV.

The gene calls are TRBV29-1 and TRBJ2-5; 11 bases agree with TRBD1. V was clipped by 7 bases and J by 5 bases; unmatched bases: 6. CDR1 and CDR2 from the germline V gene are SQVTM and ANQGSEA. This CDR3 region has 13 residues. The chain's CDR3 is CSALRDRGETQYF. Here the CDR3 DNA reads TGCAGCGCTCTCCGGGACAGGGGGGAGACCCAGTACTTC.

This sequence joins TRBV7-2 and TRBJ2-5; TRBD2 matches at 8 bases. The CDR3 totals 15 residues. With 2 bases clipped from V and 0 bases from J, the junction kept 2 bases outside the gene matches. CDR1 and CDR2 (germline): SGHTA, FQGNSA. As DNA, the CDR3 is TGTGCCAGCAGCTTAATAGCGGGGTACCAAGAGACCCAGTACTTC. Protein: CASSLIAGYQETQYF.

The DNA for the CDR3 is TGTGCCAGCAGCTCCGGGACTAGTTTCACAGATACGCAGTATTTT. Translation gives CASSSGTSFTDTQYF. This chain uses TRBV5-4 with TRBJ2-3, with 8 bases identical to TRBD2. Germline V CDR1 and CDR2: SGHNT, YYREEE (reference sequence). The CDR3 runs 15 residues. V lost 3 bases, J lost 2 bases, and 5 bases stayed unmatched. The full variable domain, its missing parts supplied by reference TRBV5-4 and TRBJ2-3, is ETGVTQSPTHLIKTRGQQVTLRCSSQSGHNTVSWYQQALGQGPQFIFQYYREEENGRGNFPPRFSGLQFPNYSSELNVNALELDDSALYLCASSSGTSFTDTQYFGPGTRLTVL.